This T cell receptor (beta chain) was sequenced during a study of identical twins. Overall study results and limits: There was an excess of low generation probability in the out-of-frame alpha sequences that twins shared. Modeled out-of-frame TCR alpha sharing in monozygotic twins fell below observed levels.

Template switching created a universal primer site, and the cDNA included unique molecular identifiers. TCRdb passed the 5' RACE reads through MiXCR, listing each CDR3 protein once. The sample has 1.5 million or so distinct CDR3 sequences, roughly a third seen once; the top ten hold approximately 0.25%. On this clonotype itself: The antigen is not known.

From germline, CDR1 is SGHTA and CDR2 FQGNSA. The CDR3 has 15 residues. V was shortened by 4 bases and J by 6 bases, with 16 bases between the two germline ends. The sample was cord blood. The chain uses TRBV7-2 and TRBJ2-1; possible D gene TRBD2, 6 bases. The receptor was derived from a newborn girl in good health. Here the CDR3 reads CASSSYHSGFNEQFF. The CDR3 DNA reads TGTGCCAGCAGCTCCTATCATAGCGGCTTCAATGAGCAGTTCTTC.